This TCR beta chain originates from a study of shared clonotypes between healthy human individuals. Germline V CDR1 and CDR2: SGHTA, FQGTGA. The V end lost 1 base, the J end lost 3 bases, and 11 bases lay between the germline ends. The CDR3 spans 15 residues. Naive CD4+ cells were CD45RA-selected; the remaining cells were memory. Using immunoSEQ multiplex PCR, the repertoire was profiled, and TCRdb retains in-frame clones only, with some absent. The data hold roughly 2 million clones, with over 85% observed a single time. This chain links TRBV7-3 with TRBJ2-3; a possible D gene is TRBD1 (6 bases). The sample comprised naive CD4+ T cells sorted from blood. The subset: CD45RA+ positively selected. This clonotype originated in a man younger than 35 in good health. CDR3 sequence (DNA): TGTGCCAGCAGCTTAAGGGCAGGGGAGACAGATACGCAGTATTTT. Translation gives CASSLRAGETDTQYF.